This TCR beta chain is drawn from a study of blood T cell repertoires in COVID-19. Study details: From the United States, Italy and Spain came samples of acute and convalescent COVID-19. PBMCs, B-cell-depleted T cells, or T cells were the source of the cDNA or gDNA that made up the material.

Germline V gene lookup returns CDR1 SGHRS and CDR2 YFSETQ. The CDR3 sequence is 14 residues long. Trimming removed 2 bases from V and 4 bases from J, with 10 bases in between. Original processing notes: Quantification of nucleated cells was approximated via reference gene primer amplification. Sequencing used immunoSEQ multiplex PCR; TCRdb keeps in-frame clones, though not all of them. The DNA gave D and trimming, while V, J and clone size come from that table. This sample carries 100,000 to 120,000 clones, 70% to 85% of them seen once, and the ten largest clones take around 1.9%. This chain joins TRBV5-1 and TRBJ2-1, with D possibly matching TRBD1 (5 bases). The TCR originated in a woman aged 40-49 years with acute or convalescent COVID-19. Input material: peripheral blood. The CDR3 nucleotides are TGCGCCAGCAGCTTTGAGGACAAATACAATGAGCAGTTCTTC. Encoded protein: CASSFEDKYNEQFF. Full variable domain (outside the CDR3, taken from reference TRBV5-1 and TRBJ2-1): KAGVTQTPRYLIKTRGQQVTLSCSPISGHRSVSWYQQTPGQGLQFLFEYFSETQRNKGNFPGRFSGRQFSNSRSEMNVSTLELGDSALYLCASSFEDKYNEQFFGPGTRLTVL.